The 31 T cell receptor beta chains given below trace back to one sample, sequenced in a study of TIL therapy for anti-PD-1-resistant metastatic lung cancer (dated by TCRdb to the early 2020s). Sample time point, as interpreted from the label and publication: pre-treatment sample, taken before nivolumab and TIL therapy. The baseline tumor samples were excised metastases, mostly pleural nodules or supraclavicular lymph nodes, taken from the same resection that was used to grow TIL. TCR beta CDR3 regions were amplified from genomic DNA with the immunoSEQ v3 hsTCRB kit using bias-controlled multiplex PCR. Here the immuneACCESS table is served through TCRdb, limited to in-frame sequences with V and J called. Missing clones are a known gap in these copies; in checked studies unresolved V genes cover under half, and the rest lacks a known reason. The sample table holds more than 90,000 clones, of which 55% to 75% were seen once. The biggest ten clones account for over 9.5% of the sample.

The sample in question was tumor tissue, obtained at baseline. The receptor source for this set is a person aged 25 to 80 with non-small cell lung cancer.

The chain carries TRBV30 and TRBJ2-4, with TRBD2 identical over 10 bases. CDR3 length: 12 residues. V lost 5 bases and J lost 5; bases outside the gene matches: 0. Looked up from germline, CDR1 is GTSNPN and CDR2 is SVGIG (reference sequence). The CDR3 is CAWGLAENIQYF. The CDR3 nucleotides read TGTGCCTGGGGACTAGCGGAAAACATTCAGTACTTC.

V and J are TRBV18 and TRBJ1-5, with D unclear. Germline V gives CDR1 KGHSH, CDR2 LQKENI. CDR3 size: 13 residues. V lost 2 bases and J 3 bases, leaving 5 bases between the germline ends. The CDR3 region has the DNA TGTGCCAGCTCACCAGGCACCAATCAGCCCCAGCATTTT. This translates into CASSPGTNQPQHF.

The chain combines TRBV5-1 with TRBJ2-1, with 7 bases matching TRBD1. After removal of 4 bases from V and 9 bases from J, the junction contained 10 bases not matched to a gene. CDR1 is SGHRS, CDR2 YFSETQ, per germline. The CDR3 is made up of 14 amino acids. The DNA of the CDR3 is TGCGCCAGCAGCGGTACAGGGGCGATGAGTGAGCAGTTCTTC. Amino acid sequence: CASSGTGAMSEQFF.

The CDR3 is CASSPQGLAADTQYF. The CDR3 DNA follows: TGTGCCAGCAGCCCACAGGGACTAGCGGCAGATACGCAGTATTTT. The chain has TRBV6-5 and TRBJ2-3; TRBD2 matches at 11 bases. Germline values: CDR1 MNHEY, CDR2 SVGAGI. The CDR3 is made up of 15 amino acids. V lost 6 bases to trimming and J lost 4 bases; unmatched junction nucleotides: 6.

The V gene is TRBV3-1 (or the pseudogene TRBV3-2), the J gene TRBJ1-1; D is undetermined. V lost 6 bases, J lost 1 base, and 9 bases lay in between. Germline lookup yields CDR1 LGHDT and CDR2 YNNKEL (reference sequence). The CDR3 has 13 amino acids. The CDR3 DNA reads as TGTGCCAGCAGTCTCATAGAGAACACTGAAGCTTTCTTT. This gives the protein CASSLIENTEAFF.

This chain connects TRBV5-6 to TRBJ1-1; 10 nucleotides align to TRBD1. The CDR3 consists of 16 residues. Unmatched junction bases numbered 4, after V lost 1 base and J lost 1 base. The germline gives CDR1 SGHDT, CDR2 YYEEEE. CDR3 DNA: TGTGCCAGCAGCTTGCGCAGGACAGGGGGGAACACTGAAGCTTTCTTT. This translates into CASSLRRTGGNTEAFF.

J is TRBJ2-1 and V is TRBV9, with TRBD1 matching 8 bases. CDR1 is SGDLS, CDR2 YYNGEE, per germline. Trimming cost V 5 bases and J 15 bases; bases outside gene matches: 10. The CDR3 is 12 amino acids. CDR3 protein: CASSSSDRGPFF. The CDR3 DNA reads TGTGCCAGCAGTTCATCAGACAGGGGTCCGTTCTTC.

The CDR3 bases are TGTGCCAGCAAGAAAAGGACAGGGGAGGGAGAGACCCAGTACTTC. Protein sequence: CASKKRTGEGETQYF. The rearrangement joins TRBV6-6 to TRBJ2-5; TRBD1 agrees at 9 bases. J gave up 4 bases and V 7 bases, and 10 bases lay outside the gene matches. Germline values: CDR1 MNHNY, CDR2 SVGAGI (reference sequence). The CDR3 is made up of 15 amino acids.

The genes are TRBV9 and TRBJ2-3; no definite D call. Trimming cost V 0 bases and J 0 bases, with 20 bases left between them. Per germline, CDR1 SGDLS and CDR2 YYNGEE. The length of the CDR3 is 19 residues. CDR3 sequence (DNA): TGTGCCAGCAGCGTAGACCCCCTCTGGGCTCGGATTAGCACAGATACGCAGTATTTT. It encodes CASSVDPLWARISTDTQYF. The full variable domain, its missing parts supplied by reference TRBV9 and TRBJ2-3, is DSGVTQTPKHLITATGQRVTLRCSPRSGDLSVYWYQQSLDQGLQFLIQYYNGEERAKGNILERFSAQQFPDLHSELNLSSLELGDSALYFCASSVDPLWARISTDTQYFGPGTRLTVL.

The V and J genes are TRBV7-2 and TRBJ2-5, with unresolved D. Germline CDR1 reads SGHTA; CDR2 reads FQGNSA. This CDR3 region has 17 residues. Trimming shortened V by 4 bases and J by 1 base, and 19 bases separated the two germline ends. The CDR3 protein is CASSSPRGNEGQETQYF. The CDR3 nucleotides are TGTGCCAGCAGCTCCCCCCGCGGCAATGAAGGCCAAGAGACCCAGTACTTC.

In this sample, this clone turned up a few times. This sequence joins TRBV28 and TRBJ1-5; D is perhaps TRBD1 (5 bases). This CDR3 comprises 17 residues. CDR1 is MDHEN and CDR2 is SYDVKM in the germline V gene. Trimming shortened V by 1 base and J by 2 bases, and 15 bases separated the two germline ends. The CDR3: CASSLSGGIRGNQPQHF. DNA for the CDR3: TGTGCCAGCAGTTTATCGGGGGGAATTCGTGGCAATCAGCCCCAGCATTTT.

The chain is built from TRBV5-5 and TRBJ1-1; D might be TRBD1 (5 bases). Trimming removed 3 bases at V and 7 bases at J, with 10 bases between. The germline CDR1 and CDR2 sequences are SGHKS and YYEKEE (reference sequence). This CDR3 region has 12 residues. CDR3 sequence (DNA): TGTGCCAGCAGCTCGCAGGGAATTGAAGCTTTCTTT. It encodes CASSSQGIEAFF.

The V and J genes are TRBV5-1 and TRBJ2-1; 12 bases match TRBD2. This CDR3 has 15 amino acids. Germline lookup yields CDR1 SGHRS and CDR2 YFSETQ. Trimming cost V 0 bases and J 7 bases; bases outside gene matches: 2. CDR3 loop: CASSLASGGVNEQFF. CDR3 sequence (DNA): TGCGCCAGCAGCTTGGCTAGCGGGGGGGTGAATGAGCAGTTCTTC.

V and J are TRBV5-1 and TRBJ2-7, with D tentatively TRBD1 (5 bases). Trimming took 0 bases from V and 7 from J, leaving 17 bases between them. The CDR3 loop spans 15 amino acids. Germline CDR1 and CDR2: SGHRS and YFSETQ. This CDR3 is CASSLDAGRVGEQYF. The CDR3 coding sequence is TGCGCCAGCAGCTTGGACGCCGGCAGGGTGGGAGAGCAGTACTTC.

CDR3 in amino acids: CASSPNFRAETQYF. CDR3 DNA sequence: TGTGCCAGCTCACCGAACTTCAGGGCTGAGACCCAGTACTTC. The chain carries TRBV18 and TRBJ2-5; D is possibly TRBD1 (5 bases). The germline V and J ends were trimmed by 3 bases and 5 bases, with 13 bases remaining between them. The CDR3 consists of 14 residues. Germline V CDR1 and CDR2: KGHSH, LQKENI.

V usage is TRBV28 and J usage is TRBJ2-7; 8 bases agree with TRBD1. Per the germline V gene, CDR1 is MDHEN and CDR2 is SYDVKM. This CDR3 has 15 residues. Unmatched junction bases numbered 9, after V lost 6 bases and J lost 2 bases. CDR3 in DNA: TGTGCCAGCAGCCCTCAGGGGGCGATCACCTACGAGCAGTACTTC. It yields the protein CASSPQGAITYEQYF.

The V call is TRBV5-5, the J call TRBJ2-7, with D hard to call. V gave up 2 bases and J gave up 1 base, with 13 bases separating them. CDR1 and CDR2 (germline): SGHKS, YYEKEE (reference sequence). The CDR3 sequence is 15 residues long. CDR3 nucleotide sequence: TGTGCCAGCAGCTTTGGGGTCCGAGCGTCCTACGAGCAGTACTTC. This translates into CASSFGVRASYEQYF.

This clone was counted between two and nine times. This chain connects TRBV19 to TRBJ2-3; possibly TRBD2 for D (6 bases). The CDR3 is made up of 14 amino acids. V was shortened by 4 bases and J by 4 bases, with 12 bases between the two germline ends. Germline CDR1 reads LNHDA; CDR2 reads SQIVND (reference sequence). The CDR3 is CASSTGVGADTQYF. Written as DNA, the CDR3 is TGTGCCAGTAGTACGGGGGTGGGCGCAGATACGCAGTATTTT.

This clone is judged medium-sized. The chain uses TRBV28 and TRBJ1-2; D gene ambiguous. Per germline, CDR1 MDHEN and CDR2 SYDVKM. There are 16 residues in the CDR3. V gave up 6 bases and J gave up 1 base, with 18 bases separating them. As DNA, the CDR3 is TGTGCCAGCAGCTGGTTTTCGGGTCCAAATAACTATGGCTACACCTTC. Translation: CASSWFSGPNNYGYTF.

The V and J genes are TRBV5-1 and TRBJ2-1, with 13 positions matching TRBD2. Looked up from germline, CDR1 is SGHRS and CDR2 is YFSETQ. The CDR3 is 15 amino acids. V gave up 4 bases and J gave up 6 bases; unmatched junction bases: 4. The CDR3 spells CASSRTSGRSNEQFF. CDR3 nucleotides: TGCGCCAGCAGCCGGACTAGCGGGAGAAGCAATGAGCAGTTCTTC.

The chain combines TRBV28 with TRBJ1-3, with a weak D call TRBD1 (5 bases). The ends were cut back, 6 bases at V and 0 bases at J, with 15 bases in the middle. The CDR3 is 16 residues long. CDR1 and CDR2 from the germline V gene are MDHEN and SYDVKM. The CDR3 reads CASSLGGYRSGNTIYF. As DNA, the CDR3 is TGTGCCAGCAGCCTCGGGGGTTATCGCTCTGGAAACACCATATATTTT.

This rearrangement joins TRBV18 to TRBJ1-2; D perhaps matches TRBD1 (6 bases). CDR1 and CDR2 (germline): KGHSH, LQKENI. V shed 3 bases and J shed 3 bases, with 11 bases lying between them. The CDR3 extends over 14 amino acids. The CDR3 DNA follows: TGTGCCAGCTCACCCACAGGGTACGACTATGGCTACACCTTC. This sequence encodes CASSPTGYDYGYTF.

This chain links TRBV6-5 with TRBJ2-7, with D possibly matching TRBD2 (5 bases). CDR1 MNHEY and CDR2 SVGAGI come from the germline V gene. CDR3 size: 14 residues. V was shortened by 0 bases and J by 4 bases, with 10 bases between the two germline ends. CDR3 sequence: CASSYSAGVYEQYF. In nucleotides, the CDR3 is TGTGCCAGCAGTTACTCGGCGGGCGTATACGAGCAGTACTTC.

The chain recombines TRBV27 with TRBJ2-5, with 8 nucleotides matching TRBD2. The CDR3 contains 17 residues. Losses at the gene ends were 2 bases for V and 5 bases for J; bases not matched to a gene: 13. The germline CDR1 and CDR2 sequences are MNHEY and SMNVEV (reference sequence). In nucleotides, the CDR3 is TGTGCCAGCAGTTTAGTCTCACGGGGAGCGGGAGTGGAGACCCAGTACTTC. Its protein is CASSLVSRGAGVETQYF.

This clone has a count of ten or more. The V call is TRBV7-9, the J call TRBJ2-5; 10 nucleotides match TRBD2. The CDR3 is made up of 15 amino acids. The V segment lost 3 bases and the J segment 5 bases; nucleotides outside the gene matches: 6. Per germline, CDR1 SEHNR and CDR2 FQNEAQ (reference sequence). The CDR3 region is CASSFSSGRWETQYF. Written as DNA, the CDR3 is TGTGCCAGCAGCTTCAGTAGCGGGAGGTGGGAGACCCAGTACTTC.

The CDR3 spells CASSQAIAYEQFF. The CDR3 DNA follows: TGTGCCAGCAGCCAAGCGATCGCTTATGAGCAGTTCTTC. The chain has TRBV4-2 and TRBJ2-1; no clear D. Trimming took 1 base from V and 8 from J, leaving 9 bases between them. The CDR3 spans 13 residues. The germline V gene has CDR1 LGHNA and CDR2 YNFKEQ.

V gene TRBV12-3 or TRBV12-4 combines with J gene TRBJ2-7; D is unresolved. The CDR3 spans 12 residues. Trimming removed 7 bases from V and 5 bases from J, with 12 bases in between. The CDR3 region has the DNA TGTGCCAGCAAGGTGGGCGTACACGAGCAGTACTTC. Encoded protein: CASKVGVHEQYF.

The chain combines TRBV28 with TRBJ2-1; 12 bases are a match to TRBD2. The CDR3 spans 15 residues. The V and J ends lost 6 bases and 2 bases, in that order; junction bases with no gene match: 2. Germline assignment: CDR1 MDHEN and CDR2 SYDVKM. The CDR3, as DNA: TGTGCCAGCAGCCTAGCGGGAGGGGCCTACAATGAGCAGTTCTTC. Its protein is CASSLAGGAYNEQFF.

This chain connects TRBV7-2 to TRBJ2-7; D uncertain. The CDR3 is 13 residues long. Trimming cost V 1 base and J 3 bases, with 7 bases left between them. Germline loops: CDR1 SGHTA, CDR2 FQGNSA. CDR3 DNA: TGTGCCAGCAGCTTAGGTTGGTTCTACGAGCAGTACTTC. Encoded protein: CASSLGWFYEQYF.

This chain's CDR3 is CASSFLGGTYEQYF. CDR3 DNA sequence: TGTGCCAGCAGCTTCCTCGGCGGCACCTACGAGCAGTACTTC. The V call is TRBV7-3, the J call TRBJ2-7; D is unresolved. V gave up 3 bases and J gave up 2 bases, with 11 bases separating them. This CDR3 has 14 amino acids. Germline V CDR1 and CDR2: SGHTA, FQGTGA. Based on the CDR3 plus reference TRBV7-3 and TRBJ2-7, the full variable domain is GAGVSQTPSNKVTEKGKYVELRCDPISGHTALYWYRQSLGQGPEFLIYFQGTGAADDSGLPNDRFFAVRPEGSVSTLKIQRTERGDSAVYLCASSFLGGTYEQYFGPGTRLTVT.

The CDR3 region has the DNA TGTGCCAGCTCACCACCGGGAGGGATGAACACTGAAGCTTTCTTT. Its protein is CASSPPGGMNTEAFF. The chain employs TRBV18 and TRBJ1-1; D is unresolved. The CDR3 runs 15 residues. Deletions cut 0 bases from V and 0 bases from J, with 8 bases between. Germline loops: CDR1 KGHSH, CDR2 LQKENI.